One and the same sample provided the 20 T cell receptor beta chains below, sequenced in a study of cytomegalovirus exposure and HLA in healthy donors. PCR involved 60 Vbeta and 13 Jbeta primers. Sequencing was performed with immunoSEQ multiplex PCR; in TCRdb, only in-frame clones are kept and a portion is missing. The data show around 130,000 clones, approximately 85% seen once. Input material: PBMCs. Receptors originate from a woman between 25 and 40 years old in good health and CMV-seropositive.

This clone has more than one count but fewer than ten. The V gene is TRBV6-1, the J gene TRBJ1-2; the D is unclear. Germline values: CDR1 MNHNS, CDR2 SASEGT. Trimming shortened V by 0 bases and J by 4 bases, and 9 bases separated the two germline ends. The CDR3 runs to 14 residues. The CDR3 reads CASSEAPSIYGYTF. In DNA form, the CDR3 reads TGTGCCAGCAGTGAAGCGCCTTCTATCTATGGCTACACCTTC.

The chain employs TRBV5-4 and TRBJ2-3, with 9 bases matching TRBD2. Germline assignment: CDR1 SGHNT and CDR2 YYREEE (reference sequence). The CDR3 contains 15 residues. V lost 0 bases to trimming and J lost 5 bases; unmatched junction nucleotides: 4. CDR3 in DNA: TGTGCCAGCAGCTTGGGGGCGGGAGGGAGAGATACGCAGTATTTT. Protein sequence: CASSLGAGGRDTQYF.

The J gene is TRBJ2-1, the V gene TRBV5-1; D remains ambiguous. Deletions cut 5 bases from V and 5 bases from J, with 17 bases between. CDR1 is SGHRS, CDR2 YFSETQ, per germline. This CDR3 has 15 residues. The CDR3 DNA reads as TGCGCCAGCAGTTCCCCCCGGGTGCCGGACAATGAGCAGTTCTTC. It yields the protein CASSSPRVPDNEQFF.

Remarks on this clone: An end of the junction does not agree with germline; a read error may underlie this. In nucleotides, the CDR3 is TGTTCCAGCAGCGAACAGCATTCACCCCTCCACTTT. The encoded protein is CSSSEQHSPLHF. V and J are TRBV7-9 and TRBJ1-6; no definite D call. Germline CDR1 is SEHNR and CDR2 is FQNEAQ (reference sequence). This CDR3 contains 12 residues.

Comment on this clone: The sample has other DNA sequences that encode this CDR3 too. This chain uses TRBV10-3 with TRBJ2-3; tentatively, D is TRBD2 (7 bases). V was cut by 5 bases and J by 2 bases, with 17 bases left in between. CDR1 is ENHRY and CDR2 is SYGVKD in the germline V gene. There are 16 residues in the CDR3. The CDR3 spells CAISSLAGAHTDTQYF. The CDR3 bases are TGTGCCATCAGTTCACTGGCGGGGGCGCACACAGATACGCAGTATTTT.

This chain joins TRBV14 and TRBJ2-3, with D possibly being TRBD2 (5 bases). The V gene lost 1 base and the J gene lost 3 bases, with 11 bases spanning the gap. The CDR3 is made up of 15 amino acids. Per germline, CDR1 SGHDN and CDR2 FVKESK. The CDR3 is CASSQGRRTTDTQYF. CDR3 DNA: TGTGCCAGCAGCCAAGGACGGCGGACTACAGATACGCAGTATTTT. Looking up the rest from reference TRBV14 and TRBJ2-3 gives the full variable domain: EAGVTQFPSHSVIEKGQTVTLRCDPISGHDNLYWYRRVMGKEIKFLLHFVKESKQDESGMPNNRFLAERTGGTYSTLKVQPAELEDSGVYFCASSQGRRTTDTQYFGPGTRLTVL.

The V and J genes are TRBV2 and TRBJ1-2; D is possibly TRBD1 (5 bases). V lost 6 bases to trimming and J lost 7 bases, with 12 bases between them. Germline values: CDR1 SNHLY, CDR2 FYNNEI. This CDR3 comprises 12 residues. CDR3 bases: TGTGCCAGCAGGGAGGGGTGGAGTGGCTACACCTTC. Translation gives CASREGWSGYTF.

The V gene is TRBV11-2, the J gene TRBJ1-2; D perhaps matches TRBD1 (5 bases). Between the trimmed V and J ends, which lost 0 bases and 13 bases, there was a span of 15 bases. In germline, CDR1 is SGHAT, CDR2 FQNNGV. The CDR3 runs to 13 residues. The CDR3 loop is CASSLDPGPSGTF. DNA for the CDR3: TGTGCCAGCAGCTTAGACCCAGGGCCCTCGGGCACCTTC.

The chain combines TRBV5-6 with TRBJ2-5; TRBD2 might be the D (6 bases). Germline CDR1 SGHDT, CDR2 YYEEEE. This CDR3 has 17 residues. Between the trimmed V and J ends, which lost 4 bases and 4 bases, there was a span of 23 bases. This CDR3 is CASSPGLIGSVLETQYF. DNA of the CDR3: TGTGCCAGCAGCCCGGGACTGATTGGTTCAGTTCTAGAGACCCAGTACTTC. Combining the CDR3 with reference TRBV5-6 and TRBJ2-5 gives the whole variable domain DAGVTQSPTHLIKTRGQQVTLRCSPKSGHDTVSWYQQALGQGPQFIFQYYEEEERQRGNFPDRFSGHQFPNYSSELNVNALLLGDSALYLCASSPGLIGSVLETQYFGPGTRLLVL.

This sequence joins TRBV7-2 and TRBJ1-2; TRBD1 matches 7 bases. CDR1 and CDR2 from the germline V gene are SGHTA and FQGNSA. The ends lost 4 bases at V and 4 bases at J; junction bases unmatched: 3. This CDR3 has 13 amino acids. The CDR3 DNA sequence: TGTGCCAGCAGCTCAGGGACAGTCTATGGCTACACCTTC. Protein product: CASSSGTVYGYTF.

The chain carries TRBV9 and TRBJ1-1, with D perhaps TRBD1 (6 bases). The germline CDR1 and CDR2 sequences are SGDLS and YYNGEE. This CDR3 spans 14 amino acids. Deletions cut 0 bases from V and 6 bases from J, with 12 bases between. The CDR3 region is CASSVEGGGSEAFF. For the CDR3, the DNA is TGTGCCAGCAGCGTAGAGGGGGGGGGTTCTGAAGCTTTCTTT.

The rearrangement joins TRBV2 to TRBJ2-2; D is undetermined. V lost 2 bases to trimming and J lost 5 bases, with 6 bases between them. Looked up from germline, CDR1 is SNHLY and CDR2 is FYNNEI. The CDR3 is made up of 13 amino acids. CDR3 coding DNA: TGTGCCAGCAGTGAAATGAGGACCGGGGAGCTGTTTTTT. Its protein product is CASSEMRTGELFF.

This clone was seen once. Other DNA sequences in this sample translate to the same CDR3. The V and J genes are TRBV9 and TRBJ2-2, with D perhaps matching TRBD2 (5 bases). V shed 1 base and J shed 1 base, with 14 bases lying between them. In germline, CDR1 is SGDLS, CDR2 YYNGEE. The CDR3 totals 17 residues. The CDR3 nucleotides read TGTGCCAGCAGCGTATTTAGTGGGAGTCGGAACACCGGGGAGCTGTTTTTT. Translation gives CASSVFSGSRNTGELFF.

The CDR3 DNA sequence: TGTGCCACCAGCAGCTTCGACAGCTCCCTTAATGAAAAACTGTTTTTT. It encodes CATSSFDSSLNEKLFF. The chain couples TRBV15 to TRBJ1-4; D possibly corresponds to TRBD1 (5 bases). V dropped 3 bases and J dropped 4 bases, with 15 bases sitting between them. Per the germline V gene, CDR1 is LNHNV and CDR2 is YYDKDF (reference sequence). CDR3 length: 16 amino acids.

J is TRBJ1-1 and V is TRBV5-1; 7 positions match TRBD1. The CDR3 loop spans 16 amino acids. Germline V CDR1 and CDR2: SGHRS, YFSETQ. After removal of 4 bases from V and 0 bases from J, the junction contained 9 bases not matched to a gene. CDR3 residues: CASSVRDRSMNTEAFF. CDR3 nucleotides: TGCGCCAGCAGCGTCCGGGACAGATCCATGAACACTGAAGCTTTCTTT.

This rearrangement joins TRBV10-3 to TRBJ1-3, with D possibly being TRBD1 (5 bases). The V and J ends lost 3 bases and 4 bases respectively, with 7 bases between them. This CDR3 region has 13 residues. Germline CDR1 and CDR2: ENHRY and SYGVKD. CDR3: CAISEGVGNTIYF. Here the CDR3 DNA reads TGTGCCATCAGTGAAGGGGTCGGAAACACCATATATTTT.

The chain links TRBV28 to TRBJ2-7; D not certain. Germline V gene data show CDR1 as MDHEN and CDR2 as SYDVKM. CDR3 length: 13 amino acids. The V end was cut by 10 bases, the J end by 0 bases, with 13 bases between. Here the CDR3 reads CATAAISSYEQYF. The CDR3, as DNA: TGTGCCACCGCCGCTATTAGCTCCTACGAGCAGTACTTC.

The chain is built from TRBV4-1 and TRBJ2-7; 10 nucleotides agree with TRBD2. Germline assignment: CDR1 MGHRA and CDR2 YSYEKL. CDR3 length equals 19 residues. V shed 0 bases and J 3 bases; nucleotides not matched to a gene: 14. CDR3 amino acids: CASSQDLMTAGGPFYEQYF. The CDR3 DNA reads TGCGCCAGCAGCCAAGATCTGATGACAGCGGGAGGGCCCTTCTACGAGCAGTACTTC.

The rearrangement joins TRBV9 to TRBJ2-7; D uncertain. With 4 bases removed from V and 0 bases from J, the gap between germline ends came to 8 bases. The CDR3 length is 13 residues. Germline CDR1 and CDR2: SGDLS and YYNGEE. The CDR3 DNA sequence: TGTGCCAGCAGCCCATCCAGCTCCTACGAGCAGTACTTC. This encodes CASSPSSSYEQYF.

The CDR3 nucleotides are TGCAGCGTTGATCGCGGACAGGGGGCAGATACGCAGTATTTT. It specifies CSVDRGQGADTQYF. V and J are TRBV29-1 and TRBJ2-3; 10 bases are shared with TRBD1. Germline CDR1 and CDR2: SQVTM and ANQGSEA. V was pared by 3 bases and J by 4 bases, with 4 bases of the junction left unmatched. CDR3 length equals 14 residues.